The 20 T cell receptor beta chains below were found in one sample sequenced in a study of cytomegalovirus exposure and HLA in healthy donors. 13 Jbeta primers and 60 Vbeta primers were used for the PCR. Some clones are missing from TCRdb's copy, which holds only in-frame ones; the method was immunoSEQ multiplex PCR. The table includes 130,000 to 150,000 clones, under 80% detected once. The sequenced sample was PBMCs. All receptors come from a man aged 18 to 29 in good health and CMV-seropositive.

The V gene is TRBV7-2, the J gene TRBJ2-2, with TRBD1 as a possible D gene (5 bases). This CDR3 has 16 residues. Deletions cut 3 bases from V and 2 bases from J, with 13 bases between. Germline V gene lookup returns CDR1 SGHTA and CDR2 FQGNSA. CDR3 loop: CASSFFKGSNTGELFF. DNA for the CDR3: TGTGCCAGCAGCTTCTTCAAGGGGTCAAACACCGGGGAGCTGTTTTTT.

This chain links TRBV19 with TRBJ2-7, with a possible D match to TRBD2 (7 bases). Germline CDR1 reads LNHDA; CDR2 reads SQIVND (reference sequence). Trimming stripped 5 bases from V and 2 bases from J, with 13 bases between. The length of the CDR3 is 14 residues. CDR3: CASSPGEGAYEQYF. CDR3 nucleotides: TGTGCCAGTAGTCCCGGGGAGGGGGCCTACGAGCAGTACTTC.

This chain connects TRBV6-4 to TRBJ2-5; 7 nucleotides match TRBD1. CDR1 is MRHNA, CDR2 SNTAGT, per germline. The CDR3 has 13 residues. V shed 4 bases and J 5 bases; nucleotides not matched to a gene: 4. CDR3 DNA sequence: TGTGCCAGCAGTGTAGGGGGCGCGGAGACCCAGTACTTC. Translation: CASSVGGAETQYF.

The genes are TRBV9 and TRBJ1-6; weak D call: TRBD1 (5 bases). V was pared by 0 bases and J by 10 bases, with 14 bases between. The CDR3 extends over 15 amino acids. The germline CDR1 and CDR2 sequences are SGDLS and YYNGEE. Here the CDR3 reads CASSVDMGGRSPLHF. DNA of the CDR3: TGTGCCAGCAGCGTAGATATGGGGGGACGGTCACCCCTCCACTTT.

This chain joins TRBV7-2 and TRBJ1-1, with unresolved D. Germline V gene lookup returns CDR1 SGHTA and CDR2 FQGNSA. CDR3 length: 13 residues. V shed 0 bases and J shed 7 bases, with 9 bases lying between them. CDR3 bases: TGTGCCAGCAGCTTAGCCGGGAGCCTTGAAGCTTTCTTT. Amino acids: CASSLAGSLEAFF.

The chain has TRBV4-2 and TRBJ2-4; D perhaps matches TRBD2 (6 bases). Trimming left V 1 base short and J 2 bases short, with 15 bases between. The CDR3 runs to 17 residues. The germline V gene has CDR1 LGHNA and CDR2 YNFKEQ. Written as DNA, the CDR3 is TGTGCCAGCAGCCAAGTGGCGGGGTGGGGAACCAAAAACATTCAGTACTTC. Its protein product is CASSQVAGWGTKNIQYF.

V is TRBV28 and J is TRBJ1-2; TRBD1 aligns across 7 bases. CDR3 size: 12 residues. With V trimmed by 6 bases and J by 7 bases, 5 bases remained unmatched. In germline, CDR1 is MDHEN, CDR2 SYDVKM. As DNA, the CDR3 is TGTGCCAGCAGGTCTCAGGGGGGTGGCTACACCTTC. As protein: CASRSQGGGYTF.

Regarding this clone: The sample contains more than one DNA sequence encoding this CDR3. The chain is built from TRBV7-9 and TRBJ2-1; D might be TRBD2 (5 bases). V was trimmed by 5 bases and J by 7 bases, leaving 9 bases between them. Germline-derived CDR1 and CDR2 are SEHNR and FQNEAQ (reference sequence). The CDR3 consists of 12 residues. CDR3 sequence: CASSRPGNEQFF. The CDR3 DNA sequence: TGTGCCAGCAGCCGTCCGGGGAATGAGCAGTTCTTC.

This clone was detected once. The rearrangement uses TRBV7-2 and TRBJ1-5; D not resolved. CDR3 length: 13 amino acids. V was pared by 5 bases and J by 2 bases, with 7 bases between. The germline gives CDR1 SGHTA, CDR2 FQGNSA. CDR3 region: CASSAMGNQPQHF. CDR3 DNA: TGTGCCAGCAGCGCTATGGGCAATCAGCCCCAGCATTTT.

The rearrangement links TRBV7-9 to TRBJ2-2; 11 nucleotides line up with TRBD1. With V trimmed by 5 bases and J by 3 bases, 2 bases remained unmatched. CDR3 length: 15 residues. The germline CDR1 and CDR2 sequences are SEHNR and FQNEAQ (reference sequence). Here the CDR3 reads CASSTGQGDTGELFF. The DNA of the CDR3 is TGTGCCAGCAGCACGGGACAGGGGGACACCGGGGAGCTGTTTTTT.

The rearrangement joins TRBV13 to TRBJ1-1; the match to TRBD1 covers 11 bases. CDR1 and CDR2 (germline): PRHDT, FYEKMQ (reference sequence). J was trimmed by 6 bases and V by 5 bases; bases with no gene match: 8. The CDR3 totals 15 residues. This CDR3 is CASSAEGQGVAEAFF. CDR3 in DNA: TGTGCCAGCAGCGCAGAGGGACAGGGGGTGGCTGAAGCTTTCTTT.

The chain recombines TRBV7-6 with TRBJ1-6; D possibly corresponds to TRBD1 (6 bases). CDR1 SGHVS and CDR2 FNYEAQ come from the germline V gene. V was shortened by 5 bases and J by 4 bases, with 15 bases between the two germline ends. The CDR3 is made up of 16 amino acids. The CDR3 spells CASSPGAGPYNSPLHF. CDR3 bases: TGTGCCAGCAGCCCAGGGGCAGGGCCATATAATTCACCCCTCCACTTT. Full variable domain (missing parts from reference TRBV7-6 and TRBJ1-6): GAGVSQSPRYKVTKRGQDVALRCDPISGHVSLYWYRQALGQGPEFLTYFNYEAQQDKSGLPNDRFSAERPEGSISTLTIQRTEQRDSAMYRCASSPGAGPYNSPLHFGNGTRLTVT.

The chain couples TRBV19 to TRBJ1-1; maybe TRBD1 (5 bases). Germline V gene lookup returns CDR1 LNHDA and CDR2 SQIVND (reference sequence). This CDR3 has 14 amino acids. V lost 4 bases and J lost 1, with 10 bases in between. CDR3 in DNA: TGTGCCAGTAGTACAGACGGGGGGAACACTGAAGCTTTCTTT. It yields the protein CASSTDGGNTEAFF.

J is TRBJ2-1 and V is TRBV4-2, with D perhaps matching TRBD2 (5 bases). Germline lookup yields CDR1 LGHNA and CDR2 YNFKEQ. Deletions cut 2 bases from V and 5 bases from J, with 13 bases between. CDR3 length: 15 amino acids. CDR3 sequence (DNA): TGTGCCAGCAGCCAATCAGCCGGGAACCACAATGAGCAGTTCTTC. Translation gives CASSQSAGNHNEQFF.

This rearrangement joins TRBV7-9 to TRBJ2-5, with no clear D. Between the trimmed V and J ends, which lost 0 bases and 3 bases, there was a span of 8 bases. The CDR3 runs 14 residues. Germline V gives CDR1 SEHNR, CDR2 FQNEAQ (reference sequence). The CDR3: CASSLANKEETQYF. The CDR3 coding sequence is TGTGCCAGCAGCTTAGCGAACAAAGAAGAGACCCAGTACTTC.

The chain has TRBV4-3 and TRBJ2-7; 7 bases fit TRBD1. The CDR3 is made up of 17 amino acids. Germline lookup yields CDR1 LGHNA and CDR2 YSLEER. J gave up 0 bases and V 3 bases, and 11 bases lay outside the gene matches. The CDR3 bases are TGCGCCAGCAGCCAGGCCTACCGGGACAGCCGCTCCTACGAGCAGTACTTC. This encodes CASSQAYRDSRSYEQYF.

The CDR3 coding sequence is TGTGCCAGCAGTCCGACTGAGGGTACGTACGAGCAGTACTTC. It translates to CASSPTEGTYEQYF. This chain connects TRBV6-5 to TRBJ2-7, with a weak D call TRBD2 (5 bases). Germline CDR1 MNHEY, CDR2 SVGAGI. The CDR3 sequence is 14 residues long. V lost 5 bases and J 4 bases, leaving 15 bases between the germline ends.

In this sample, this clone turned up a few times. The chain links TRBV6-5 to TRBJ1-4, with 11 nucleotides matching TRBD1. From germline, CDR1 is MNHEY and CDR2 SVGAGI. The CDR3 loop spans 15 amino acids. Trimming cost V 6 bases and J 8 bases; bases outside gene matches: 8. Here the CDR3 DNA reads TGTGCCAGCAGCTCGGACAGGGGGCGTCGGGAAAAACTGTTTTTT. Protein sequence: CASSSDRGRREKLFF.

The chain links TRBV4-2 to TRBJ1-5; D not certain. This CDR3 comprises 15 residues. The germline gives CDR1 LGHNA, CDR2 YNFKEQ. V lost 0 bases and J 7 bases, leaving 13 bases between the germline ends. The CDR3 region has the DNA TGTGCCAGCAGCCAAGATTGGCAGAGCGGACAGCCCCAGCATTTT. It is translated as CASSQDWQSGQPQHF.

The chain uses TRBV18 and TRBJ1-1; maybe TRBD1 (5 bases). The CDR3 is made up of 12 amino acids. V lost 3 bases and J lost 7, with 9 bases in between. Germline CDR1 is KGHSH and CDR2 is LQKENI. CDR3 sequence reads: CASSPRDSEAFF. DNA for the CDR3: TGTGCCAGCTCACCCCGAGACAGTGAAGCTTTCTTT.